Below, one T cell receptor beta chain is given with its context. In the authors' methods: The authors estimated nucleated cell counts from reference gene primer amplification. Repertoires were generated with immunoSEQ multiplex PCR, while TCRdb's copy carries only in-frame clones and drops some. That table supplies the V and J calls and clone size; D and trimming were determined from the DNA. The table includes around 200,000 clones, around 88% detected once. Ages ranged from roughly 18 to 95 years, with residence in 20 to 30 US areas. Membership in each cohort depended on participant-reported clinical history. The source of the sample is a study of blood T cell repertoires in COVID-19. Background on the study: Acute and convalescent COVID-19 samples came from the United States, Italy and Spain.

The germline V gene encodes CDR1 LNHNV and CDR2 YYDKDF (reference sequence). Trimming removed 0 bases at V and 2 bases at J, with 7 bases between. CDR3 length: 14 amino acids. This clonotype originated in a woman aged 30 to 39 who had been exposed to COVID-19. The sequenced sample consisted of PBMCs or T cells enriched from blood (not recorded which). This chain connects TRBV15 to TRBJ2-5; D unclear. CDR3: CATSRDRWQETQYF. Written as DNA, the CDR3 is TGTGCCACCAGCAGAGACAGGTGGCAAGAGACCCAGTACTTC.